One sample yielded the 29 T cell receptor beta chains listed below, sequenced in a study of T cell changes during pregnancy in multiple sclerosis. The protocol was immunoSEQ multiplex PCR, while the TCRdb copy is restricted to in-frame clones and leaves out a portion. The sample has about 40,000 clones, about 87% seen once. Source: peripheral blood, taken in the first trimester of pregnancy. The receptors were gathered from a female donor in good health, enrolled as a control in a pregnancy study.

J is TRBJ2-7 and V is TRBV27; 7 nucleotides line up with TRBD1. V shed 6 bases and J 2 bases; nucleotides not matched to a gene: 4. Germline CDR1 reads MNHEY; CDR2 reads SMNVEV (reference sequence). The CDR3 covers 13 residues. The CDR3 is CASRRQGPYEQYF. In nucleotides, the CDR3 is TGTGCCAGCAGGAGACAGGGACCCTACGAGCAGTACTTC.

V is TRBV29-1 and J is TRBJ1-5, with 7 bases aligning to TRBD1. The CDR3 sequence is 14 residues long. V dropped 4 bases and J dropped 7; count of bases not matched to a gene: 10. Per germline, CDR1 SQVTM and CDR2 ANQGSEA. The CDR3, as DNA: TGCAGCGTTGTTACAGGGGAAATGGCGCAGCCCCAGCATTTT. Its translation: CSVVTGEMAQPQHF. The full variable domain, completed using reference TRBV29-1 and TRBJ1-5, is SAVISQKPSRDICQRGTSLTIQCQVDSQVTMMFWYRQQPGQSLTLIATANQGSEATYESGFVIDKFPISRPNLTFSTLTVSNMSPEDSSIYLCSVVTGEMAQPQHFGDGTRLSIL.

This clone has only one observation. The chain carries TRBV5-4 and TRBJ2-1, with D perhaps matching TRBD2 (6 bases). Trimming shortened V by 4 bases and J by 8 bases, and 16 bases separated the two germline ends. CDR1 is SGHNT, CDR2 YYREEE, per germline (reference sequence). This CDR3 contains 14 residues. CDR3 sequence: CASSPGVLVYEQFF. Here the CDR3 DNA reads TGTGCCAGCAGCCCGGGGGTTCTAGTCTATGAGCAGTTCTTC. The full variable domain, in which reference TRBV5-4 and TRBJ2-1 provide the parts outside the CDR3, is ETGVTQSPTHLIKTRGQQVTLRCSSQSGHNTVSWYQQALGQGPQFIFQYYREEENGRGNFPPRFSGLQFPNYSSELNVNALELDDSALYLCASSPGVLVYEQFFGPGTRLTVL.

The chain employs TRBV19 and TRBJ2-3; D call uncertain. CDR3 length: 16 amino acids. Germline V gene sequence: CDR1 LNHDA, CDR2 SQIVND (reference sequence). V lost 6 bases and J lost 3, with 19 bases in between. The CDR3 spells CASSHLFGGATDTQYF. The DNA for the CDR3 is TGTGCCAGTAGCCACCTTTTTGGCGGAGCGACAGATACGCAGTATTTT.

In this sample, this clone turned up once. The chain employs TRBV7-8 and TRBJ2-3; 10 nucleotides line up with TRBD2. V was clipped by 2 bases and J by 5 bases; unmatched bases: 16. The CDR3 runs 19 residues. From germline, CDR1 is SGHVS and CDR2 FQNEAQ. In DNA, the CDR3 is TGTGCCAGCAGCTTAATGCCCCAAAGACTAGCGGGTATTGTAGATACGCAGTATTTT. Its protein product is CASSLMPQRLAGIVDTQYF.

This chain uses TRBV30 with TRBJ2-1; D gene uncertain. V was cut by 0 bases and J by 7 bases, with 10 bases left in between. The length of the CDR3 is 13 residues. Germline V lookup: CDR1 GTSNPN, CDR2 SVGIG (reference sequence). In DNA, the CDR3 is TGTGCCTGGAGTGTATTCCCGAGGAATGAGCAGTTCTTC. Translation: CAWSVFPRNEQFF.

The chain is built from TRBV27 and TRBJ2-3; D uncertain. The ends were cut back, 6 bases at V and 0 bases at J, with 4 bases in the middle. CDR3 length: 12 amino acids. Germline assignment: CDR1 MNHEY and CDR2 SMNVEV (reference sequence). The CDR3 DNA reads as TGTGCCAGCAGCCAGAGCACAGATACGCAGTATTTT. It is translated as CASSQSTDTQYF.

The chain links TRBV9 to TRBJ2-6; 8 bases fit TRBD2. This CDR3 has 16 amino acids. The V gene's germline CDR1 is SGDLS and CDR2 YYNGEE. V lost 0 bases, J lost 3 bases, and 2 bases stayed unmatched. CDR3 amino acids: CASSVASGFGANVLTF. In DNA form, the CDR3 reads TGTGCCAGCAGCGTAGCTAGCGGGTTTGGGGCCAACGTCCTGACTTTC.

The V call is TRBV5-4, the J call TRBJ2-7; 8 bases map to TRBD1. Germline V gives CDR1 SGHNT, CDR2 YYREEE (reference sequence). V lost 4 bases and J lost 5; bases outside the gene matches: 11. CDR3 length equals 15 residues. DNA of the CDR3: TGTGCCAGCAGCGTATCCGGGACAGGTCGGAACGAGCAGTACTTC. Translating it yields CASSVSGTGRNEQYF.

V gene TRBV6-1 combines with J gene TRBJ1-5; D gene unclear. The CDR3 length is 13 residues. The V and J ends lost 4 bases and 3 bases respectively, with 7 bases between them. Germline lookup yields CDR1 MNHNS and CDR2 SASEGT. The CDR3 loop is CASSGDFNQPQHF. The CDR3 DNA reads as TGTGCCAGCAGTGGAGATTTCAATCAGCCCCAGCATTTT.

The chain carries TRBV6-1 and TRBJ2-1; 9 bases are shared with TRBD2. V was clipped by 1 base and J by 2 bases; unmatched bases: 3. This CDR3 spans 16 amino acids. The germline gives CDR1 MNHNS, CDR2 SASEGT. The CDR3 region has the DNA TGTGCCAGCAGTGAAGGGGCTAGCGGGGCCTACAATGAGCAGTTCTTC. It yields the protein CASSEGASGAYNEQFF.

This clone was seen a few times. This CDR3 is CASTRGNTEAFF. The CDR3 coding sequence is TGTGCCAGTACCCGAGGGAACACTGAAGCTTTCTTT. V gene TRBV19 combines with J gene TRBJ1-1; D remains ambiguous. The CDR3 is 12 residues long. V lost 7 bases to trimming and J lost 1 base, with 7 bases between them. Per germline, CDR1 LNHDA and CDR2 SQIVND (reference sequence).

This clone was seen a single time. The chain links TRBV13 to TRBJ2-3; TRBD1 matches 10 bases. CDR1 is PRHDT and CDR2 is FYEKMQ in the germline V gene (reference sequence). The CDR3 consists of 15 residues. The V segment lost 4 bases and the J segment 3 bases; nucleotides outside the gene matches: 4. The CDR3 is CASSSGTGVTDTQYF. The CDR3 DNA follows: TGTGCCAGCAGCTCCGGGACAGGGGTAACAGATACGCAGTATTTT.

V is TRBV5-8 and J is TRBJ2-7; 10 nucleotides match TRBD1. The CDR3 sequence is 14 residues long. V shed 4 bases and J 6 bases; nucleotides not matched to a gene: 7. Germline CDR1 and CDR2: SGHTS and YDEGEE. CDR3 bases: TGTGCCAGCAGCCTCCGGGACAGGGGACGCGAGCAGTACTTC. Its translation is CASSLRDRGREQYF.

This clone was seen more than once but under ten times. V gene TRBV6-1 combines with J gene TRBJ2-5; D might be TRBD2 (5 bases). Germline loops: CDR1 MNHNS, CDR2 SASEGT. This CDR3 comprises 13 residues. Trimming stripped 1 base from V and 7 bases from J, with 10 bases between. The CDR3 region has the DNA TGTGCCAGCAGTGAAGGGGAGCTTGGGACCCAGTACTTC. As protein: CASSEGELGTQYF.

This chain links TRBV6-4 with TRBJ2-7; no clear D gene. Looked up from germline, CDR1 is MRHNA and CDR2 is SNTAGT. V lost 4 bases, J lost 5 bases, and 12 bases lay in between. This CDR3 is 13 amino acids long. The CDR3 loop is CASSVQAWDEQYF. The CDR3 coding sequence is TGTGCCAGCAGTGTCCAGGCGTGGGACGAGCAGTACTTC.

V usage is TRBV6-5 and J usage is TRBJ1-2; D perhaps matches TRBD1 (5 bases). Trimming removed 2 bases from V and 7 bases from J, with 14 bases in between. This CDR3 is 14 amino acids long. In germline, CDR1 is MNHEY, CDR2 SVGAGI. The DNA for the CDR3 is TGTGCCAGCAGTTACCCAGGGAATTTCGGTGGCTACACCTTC. It codes for CASSYPGNFGGYTF.

In regard to this clone: The sample has other DNA sequences that encode this CDR3 too. V and J are TRBV6-4 and TRBJ2-3, with a weak D call TRBD1 (5 bases). The CDR3 sequence is 14 residues long. Trimming pared 3 bases from V and 0 bases from J, leaving 7 bases between. The germline gives CDR1 MRHNA, CDR2 SNTAGT. DNA for the CDR3: TGTGCCAGCAGTGAAAGGGGAAGCACAGATACGCAGTATTTT. Translating it yields CASSERGSTDTQYF.

The chain has TRBV5-1 and TRBJ2-3, with D tentatively TRBD2 (5 bases). In germline, CDR1 is SGHRS, CDR2 YFSETQ. This CDR3 comprises 16 residues. Trimming removed 0 bases from V and 2 bases from J, with 13 bases in between. The CDR3 coding sequence is TGCGCCAGCAGCTTGGCCCCGAGAGGGTACACAGATACGCAGTATTTT. Translating gives CASSLAPRGYTDTQYF.

This clone was seen only a few times. The CDR3 region has the DNA TGTGCCAGCAGCCAAGGGTCCCAGGTGAACACTGAAGCTTTCTTT. It translates to CASSQGSQVNTEAFF. The genes are TRBV4-2 and TRBJ1-1; D remains unclear. The CDR3 spans 15 residues. Germline values: CDR1 LGHNA, CDR2 YNFKEQ. The V and J ends lost 1 base and 0 bases respectively, with 9 bases between them.

CDR3 DNA sequence: TGTGCCAGCAGTTTATCGCTCACTAGCGGGGGGCTTTTCACCGGGGAGCTGTTTTTT. It specifies CASSLSLTSGGLFTGELFF. V is TRBV27 and J is TRBJ2-2, with 12 positions matching TRBD2. This CDR3 is 19 amino acids long. Germline values: CDR1 MNHEY, CDR2 SMNVEV (reference sequence). Trimming cost V 0 bases and J 4 bases; bases outside gene matches: 9.

This sequence joins TRBV6-1 and TRBJ1-2; D is ambiguous. This CDR3 is built from 15 residues. Germline V CDR1 and CDR2: MNHNS, SASEGT. Trimming removed 2 bases from V and 4 bases from J, with 14 bases in between. CDR3 sequence reads: CASSETRLTSYGYTF. CDR3 nucleotides: TGTGCCAGCAGTGAAACCAGGTTAACATCCTATGGCTACACCTTC.

The chain couples TRBV5-5 to TRBJ2-7; TRBD1 agrees at 9 bases. CDR1 is SGHKS and CDR2 is YYEKEE in the germline V gene (reference sequence). This CDR3 comprises 19 residues. J lost 2 bases, V lost 0 bases, and 15 bases had no gene match. Written as DNA, the CDR3 is TGTGCCAGCAGCTTGGTACCGGGACAGGGATCCAGTGGGACCTACGAGCAGTACTTC. As protein: CASSLVPGQGSSGTYEQYF.

The sample holds a few counts of this clone. This chain links TRBV5-4 with TRBJ1-1; 7 nucleotides align to TRBD1. J was trimmed by 6 bases and V by 3 bases; bases with no gene match: 8. The CDR3 loop spans 14 amino acids. Per germline, CDR1 SGHNT and CDR2 YYREEE (reference sequence). CDR3 residues: CASSSQVQGAEAFF. The DNA for the CDR3 is TGTGCCAGCAGCTCACAGGTCCAGGGGGCTGAAGCTTTCTTT.

J is TRBJ2-7 and V is TRBV7-9; weak D call: TRBD1 (5 bases). CDR3 length equals 16 residues. Germline V CDR1 and CDR2: SEHNR, FQNEAQ (reference sequence). V shed 1 base and J shed 0 bases, with 13 bases lying between them. The CDR3 is CASSLDGNRGSYEQYF. DNA for the CDR3: TGTGCCAGCAGCTTAGATGGGAATAGGGGCTCCTACGAGCAGTACTTC.

The genes are TRBV10-3 and TRBJ2-2; D might be TRBD2 (5 bases). CDR1 is ENHRY, CDR2 SYGVKD, per germline. Trimming stripped 6 bases from V and 0 bases from J, with 5 bases between. The length of the CDR3 is 13 residues. DNA of the CDR3: TGTGCCATCAGGGGAGCGAACACCGGGGAGCTGTTTTTT. Translation: CAIRGANTGELFF.

CDR3 amino acids: CASISLPSGGPSPLHF. CDR3 nucleotides: TGTGCCAGCATCTCCCTCCCCTCCGGAGGCCCTTCACCCCTCCACTTT. The rearrangement uses TRBV2 and TRBJ1-6; D gene unclear. CDR1 and CDR2 from the germline V gene are SNHLY and FYNNEI. The germline V and J ends were trimmed by 7 bases and 9 bases, with 22 bases remaining between them. The length of the CDR3 is 16 residues.

J is TRBJ1-6 and V is TRBV6-5; 8 bases fit TRBD1. Per germline, CDR1 MNHEY and CDR2 SVGAGI. CDR3 length equals 16 residues. The V gene end was trimmed by 4 bases and the J gene end by 10 bases; junction bases not matched to a gene: 12. The DNA for the CDR3 is TGTGCCAGCAGTTCTTCAGACAGGGGTGGTGGGTCACCCCTCCACTTT. Protein sequence: CASSSSDRGGGSPLHF.

The chain couples TRBV5-4 to TRBJ1-1, with 8 bases matching TRBD1. The CDR3 loop spans 16 amino acids. The J segment lost 2 bases and the V segment lost 4 bases, leaving 10 bases of the junction unmatched. From germline, CDR1 is SGHNT and CDR2 YYREEE (reference sequence). The DNA for the CDR3 is TGTGCCAGCAGCCCGCCGACAGGGGCCATTAACACTGAAGCTTTCTTT. Amino acid sequence: CASSPPTGAINTEAFF.